These 19 T cell receptor beta chains were sequenced from one sample in a study of blood T cell repertoires in COVID-19. Using immunoSEQ multiplex PCR, the repertoire was profiled, and TCRdb retains in-frame clones only, with some absent. The table has about 250,000 clones, 70% to 90% seen once; the top ten hold around 5.5%. Input material: peripheral blood. The source of these receptors is a man over 45 with active or convalescent COVID-19.

The chain links TRBV7-3 to TRBJ2-5; TRBD2 aligns across 9 bases. Germline V lookup: CDR1 SGHTA, CDR2 FQGTGA. V shed 10 bases, J shed 5 bases, and the junction held 8 bases outside the gene matches. The CDR3 length is 13 residues. In DNA form, the CDR3 reads TGTGCCACCGCGGGAGGGCCAGGGGAGACCCAGTACTTC. Its protein is CATAGGPGETQYF.

The CDR3 bases are TGTGCCAGCGCCCCCCCGGCGGGAGGTTCCTCCTACGAGCAGTACTTC. Translation: CASAPPAGGSSYEQYF. The chain joins TRBV7-8 to TRBJ2-7; the match to TRBD2 covers 8 bases. The CDR3 is 16 amino acids. The V segment lost 8 bases and the J segment 0 bases; nucleotides outside the gene matches: 12. Germline loops: CDR1 SGHVS, CDR2 FQNEAQ.

The chain uses TRBV5-1 and TRBJ2-3; D not resolved. CDR1 and CDR2 from the germline V gene are SGHRS and YFSETQ. Trimming stripped 1 base from V and 0 bases from J, with 9 bases between. The CDR3 sequence is 15 residues long. CDR3 sequence: CASSLTSTSTDTQYF. DNA for the CDR3: TGCGCCAGCAGCTTGACGTCCACTAGCACAGATACGCAGTATTTT.

The chain combines TRBV6-2 or TRBV6-3 with TRBJ1-2, with TRBD1 as a possible D gene (5 bases). CDR1 is MNHEY, CDR2 SVGEGT, per germline. V lost 2 bases, J lost 4 bases, and 17 bases lay in between. The CDR3 has 16 residues. The CDR3 DNA reads as TGTGCCAGCAGTTACACCCGGGAGCCTGGGGGCTATGGCTACACCTTC. This translates into CASSYTREPGGYGYTF.

This chain connects TRBV5-1 to TRBJ1-6; perhaps TRBD1 as D (6 bases). The germline V gene encodes CDR1 SGHRS and CDR2 YFSETQ. V was cut by 4 bases and J by 5 bases, with 13 bases left in between. The CDR3 runs 15 residues. CDR3 nucleotides: TGCGCCAGCAGCCTGGAGACAGGTCATAATTCACCCCTCCACTTT. Translated, it gives CASSLETGHNSPLHF.

The V and J genes are TRBV7-3 and TRBJ1-2, with 8 positions matching TRBD1. Germline V gene data show CDR1 as SGHTA and CDR2 as FQGTGA. Trimming took 5 bases from V and 1 from J; bases not matched to a gene: 12. The CDR3 runs to 17 residues. The CDR3 loop reads CASSPNPPGQGNYGYTF. For the CDR3, the DNA is TGTGCCAGCAGCCCAAATCCGCCCGGACAGGGTAACTATGGCTACACCTTC. Full variable domain (rest looked up from reference TRBV7-3 and TRBJ1-2): GAGVSQTPSNKVTEKGKYVELRCDPISGHTALYWYRQSLGQGPEFLIYFQGTGAADDSGLPNDRFFAVRPEGSVSTLKIQRTERGDSAVYLCASSPNPPGQGNYGYTFGSGTRLTVV.

The CDR3 region is CASSQGVGTDTQYF. The CDR3 region has the DNA TGTGCCAGCAGCCAGGGCGTGGGCACAGATACGCAGTATTTT. V gene TRBV5-5 combines with J gene TRBJ2-3; perhaps TRBD1 as D (5 bases). Germline V gene data show CDR1 as SGHKS and CDR2 as YYEKEE (reference sequence). This CDR3 region has 14 residues. The V end was cut by 4 bases, the J end by 1 base, with 10 bases between.

The V gene is TRBV12-5, the J gene TRBJ1-4; 8 bases agree with TRBD1. V trimming: 4 bases; J trimming: 5 bases; junction bases outside the gene matches: 3. CDR1 is LGHNT and CDR2 is FRNRAP in the germline V gene. This CDR3 contains 14 residues. Written as DNA, the CDR3 is TGTGCTAGTGGTTGGACAGGGAAAAATGAAAAACTGTTTTTT. It specifies CASGWTGKNEKLFF.

This clone has only one observation. This rearrangement joins TRBV7-8 to TRBJ2-2; maybe TRBD1 (6 bases). Germline V gene lookup returns CDR1 SGHVS and CDR2 FQNEAQ. With 5 bases removed from V and 5 bases from J, the gap between germline ends came to 15 bases. This CDR3 comprises 15 residues. The DNA of the CDR3 is TGTGCCAGCAGCCAAGACAGGCGAGTTACCGGGGAGCTGTTTTTT. It yields the protein CASSQDRRVTGELFF. Full variable domain (remainder filled in from reference TRBV7-8 and TRBJ2-2): GAGVSQSPRYKVAKRGQDVALRCDPISGHVSLFWYQQALGQGPEFLTYFQNEAQLDKSGLPSDRFFAERPEGSVSTLKIQRTQQEDSAVYLCASSQDRRVTGELFFGEGSRLTVL.

The CDR3, as DNA: TGTGCCAGCAGCTTCGGTACAGGGCTTGAGGATCCGTACAATGAGCAGTTCTTC. Protein sequence: CASSFGTGLEDPYNEQFF. This chain uses TRBV7-2 with TRBJ2-1; perhaps TRBD1 as D (6 bases). Trimming cost V 3 bases and J 4 bases, with 22 bases left between them. The CDR3 spans 18 residues. From germline, CDR1 is SGHTA and CDR2 FQGNSA.

In its sample, this clone was seen once. The rearrangement links TRBV9 to TRBJ2-3, with 7 bases lining up with TRBD1. CDR1 is SGDLS, CDR2 YYNGEE, per germline. The CDR3 length is 14 residues. V shed 4 bases, J shed 6 bases, and the junction held 8 bases outside the gene matches. Here the CDR3 reads CASSMTGLGDTQYF. Here the CDR3 DNA reads TGTGCCAGCAGCATGACAGGGCTGGGGGATACGCAGTATTTT.

The rearrangement links TRBV18 to TRBJ1-4, with 7 bases that match TRBD1. Losses at the gene ends were 3 bases for V and 0 bases for J; bases not matched to a gene: 7. The germline CDR1 and CDR2 sequences are KGHSH and LQKENI. This CDR3 region has 17 residues. The CDR3 sequence: CASSPTGRLSTNEKLFF. In DNA, the CDR3 is TGTGCCAGCTCACCGACAGGGCGTCTTTCAACTAATGAAAAACTGTTTTTT.

The gene calls are TRBV6-5 and TRBJ2-7, with no clear D. Per germline, CDR1 MNHEY and CDR2 SVGAGI. The CDR3 is 11 amino acids. The germline V and J ends were trimmed by 0 bases and 7 bases, with 4 bases remaining between them. CDR3 amino acids: CASSYSREQYF. The CDR3 bases are TGTGCCAGCAGTTACTCGAGAGAGCAGTACTTC.

This clone was recorded only once. The CDR3 reads CASKPSGFGNEQFF. As DNA, the CDR3 is TGTGCCAGTAAGCCCAGCGGGTTCGGGAATGAGCAGTTCTTC. This chain uses TRBV19 with TRBJ2-1; TRBD2 might be the D (6 bases). CDR3 length: 14 amino acids. Germline CDR1 is LNHDA and CDR2 is SQIVND (reference sequence). Trimming shortened V by 7 bases and J by 7 bases, and 17 bases separated the two germline ends.

The chain has TRBV10-3 and TRBJ1-2; 9 bases fit TRBD1. Germline V gene sequence: CDR1 ENHRY, CDR2 SYGVKD. V dropped 0 bases and J dropped 4; count of bases not matched to a gene: 3. This CDR3 region has 15 residues. The CDR3 spells CAISESTGGAYGYTF. In DNA, the CDR3 is TGTGCCATCAGTGAGTCGACAGGGGGGGCCTATGGCTACACCTTC.

Notes on this clone: This sample includes further DNA sequences coding for the same CDR3. The V gene is TRBV5-6, the J gene TRBJ1-2; D is possibly TRBD1 (5 bases). This CDR3 comprises 13 residues. V was shortened by 1 base and J by 6 bases, with 10 bases between the two germline ends. CDR1 SGHDT and CDR2 YYEEEE come from the germline V gene. The CDR3 spells CASSLRQGDGYTF. CDR3 sequence (DNA): TGTGCCAGCAGCTTGCGGCAGGGCGATGGCTACACCTTC.

The CDR3 loop reads CASSLVGVAEPNTGELFF. CDR3 DNA: TGTGCCAGCAGCTTAGTCGGGGTAGCGGAGCCGAACACCGGGGAGCTGTTTTTT. J is TRBJ2-2 and V is TRBV7-8; TRBD2 is a possible D gene (6 bases). Germline lookup yields CDR1 SGHVS and CDR2 FQNEAQ. The CDR3 is 18 amino acids. Trimming shortened V by 1 base and J by 0 bases, and 15 bases separated the two germline ends.

The chain couples TRBV5-1 to TRBJ2-7, with 7 bases fitting TRBD1. The V gene end was trimmed by 4 bases and the J gene end by 1 base; junction bases not matched to a gene: 11. CDR1 is SGHRS and CDR2 is YFSETQ in the germline V gene. The CDR3 has 16 residues. CDR3 DNA sequence: TGCGCCAGCAGCCCCGGTTCCGGGACAGCTTCCTACGAGCAGTACTTC. Residues: CASSPGSGTASYEQYF.

The V gene is TRBV27, the J gene TRBJ1-1; 7 bases are shared with TRBD1. The V segment lost 0 bases and the J segment 6 bases; nucleotides outside the gene matches: 7. CDR1 and CDR2 from the germline V gene are MNHEY and SMNVEV (reference sequence). The CDR3 consists of 15 residues. The CDR3, as DNA: TGTGCCAGCAGTTTATCGGGACAGACCTTCGCTGAAGCTTTCTTT. This codes for CASSLSGQTFAEAFF.